This TCR beta chain was documented in a study of CD8+ T cells in alopecia areata. In the study overall: Treated patients were dosed with oral tofacitinib, taking 5 to 10 mg twice daily. Once tofacitinib had been taken for 6 to 18 months, 6 months off drug followed.

Following extraction, RNA underwent reverse transcription to cDNA, which served as the sequencing template. Measured with immunoSEQ multiplex PCR; TCRdb has only the in-frame clones, and not every one. This sample has several thousand clones, with roughly 55% found just once. The CDR3 runs to 12 residues. Germline-derived CDR1 and CDR2 are SGHTA and FQGNSA. V was cut by 5 bases and J by 3 bases, with 8 bases left in between. Lesional scalp punch biopsies and peripheral blood were collected from alopecia areata patients. This clone was seen only a few times. No antigen is known for it. Study results and limitations: Although TCR sharing was seen in mice, sharing across patients was less clear, possibly for HLA-related reasons. Scalp sample sequencing also detects resident alphabeta T cells of normal skin.

This TCR was recovered from a human donor with alopecia areata. Sequenced material: skin, taken at week 0. The chain links TRBV7-2 to TRBJ2-7, with no clear D. CDR3 in DNA: TGTGCCAGCAGCCGAACAAGCTACGAGCAGTACTTC. Translating gives CASSRTSYEQYF.